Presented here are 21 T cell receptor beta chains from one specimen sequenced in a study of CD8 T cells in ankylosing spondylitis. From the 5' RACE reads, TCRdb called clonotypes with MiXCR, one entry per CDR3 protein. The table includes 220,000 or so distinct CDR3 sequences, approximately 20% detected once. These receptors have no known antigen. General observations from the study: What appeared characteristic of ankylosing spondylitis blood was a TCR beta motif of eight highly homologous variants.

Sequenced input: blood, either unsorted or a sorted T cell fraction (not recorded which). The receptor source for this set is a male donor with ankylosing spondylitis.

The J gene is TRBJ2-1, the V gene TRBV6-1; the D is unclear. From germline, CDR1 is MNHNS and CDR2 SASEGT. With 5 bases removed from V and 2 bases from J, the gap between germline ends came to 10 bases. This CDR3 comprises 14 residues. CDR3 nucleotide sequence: TGTGCCAGCAGTCCCATGTCGGCCTACAATGAGCAGTTCTTC. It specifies CASSPMSAYNEQFF.

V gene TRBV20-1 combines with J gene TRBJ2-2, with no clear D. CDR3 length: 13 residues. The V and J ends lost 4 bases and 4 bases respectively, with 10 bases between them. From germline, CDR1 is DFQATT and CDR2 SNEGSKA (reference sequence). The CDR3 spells CSAIDPTTGELFF. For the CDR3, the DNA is TGCAGTGCTATAGACCCCACCACCGGGGAGCTGTTTTTT.

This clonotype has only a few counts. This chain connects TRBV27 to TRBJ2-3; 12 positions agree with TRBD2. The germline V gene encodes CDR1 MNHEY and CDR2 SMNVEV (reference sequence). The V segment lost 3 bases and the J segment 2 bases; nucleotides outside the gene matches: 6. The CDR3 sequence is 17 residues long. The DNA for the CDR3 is TGTGCCAGCAGTTTGCTACTAGCGGGGGGCAACACAGATACGCAGTATTTT. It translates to CASSLLLAGGNTDTQYF.

This chain's CDR3 is CASSETNTDTQYF. CDR3 nucleotides: TGTGCCAGCAGTGAGACTAACACAGATACGCAGTATTTT. V usage is TRBV6-4 and J usage is TRBJ2-3; the D gene is possibly TRBD2 (5 bases). This CDR3 region has 13 residues. The germline V gene has CDR1 MRHNA and CDR2 SNTAGT. V was clipped by 3 bases and J by 2 bases, with 6 bases between them.

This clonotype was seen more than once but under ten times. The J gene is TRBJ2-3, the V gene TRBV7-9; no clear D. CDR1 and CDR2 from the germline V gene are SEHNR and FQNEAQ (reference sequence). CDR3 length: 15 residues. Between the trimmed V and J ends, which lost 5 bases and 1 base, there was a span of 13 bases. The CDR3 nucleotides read TGTGCCAGCAGCCGGATCCTGGATGGCACAGATACGCAGTATTTT. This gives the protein CASSRILDGTDTQYF.

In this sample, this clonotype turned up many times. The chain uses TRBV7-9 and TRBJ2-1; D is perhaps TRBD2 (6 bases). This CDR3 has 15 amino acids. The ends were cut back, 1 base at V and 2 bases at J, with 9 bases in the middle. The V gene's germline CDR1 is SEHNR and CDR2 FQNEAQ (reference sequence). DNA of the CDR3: TGTGCCAGCAGCTTAGTTAGCGGAGCCTACAATGAGCAGTTCTTC. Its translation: CASSLVSGAYNEQFF.

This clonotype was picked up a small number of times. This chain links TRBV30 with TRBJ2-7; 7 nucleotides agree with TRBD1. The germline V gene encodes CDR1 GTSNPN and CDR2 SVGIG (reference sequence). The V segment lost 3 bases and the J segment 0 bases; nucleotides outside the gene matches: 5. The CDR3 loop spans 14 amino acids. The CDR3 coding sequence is TGTGCCTGGAGCACCGGGACAGCCTCCTACGAGCAGTACTTC. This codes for CAWSTGTASYEQYF.

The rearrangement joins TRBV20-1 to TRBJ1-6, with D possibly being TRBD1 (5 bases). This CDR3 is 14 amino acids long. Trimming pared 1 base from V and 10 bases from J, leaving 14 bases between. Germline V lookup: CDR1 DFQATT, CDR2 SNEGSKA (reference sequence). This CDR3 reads CSARGYGAGSPLHF. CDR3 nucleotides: TGCAGTGCTAGAGGATACGGGGCAGGATCACCCCTCCACTTT.

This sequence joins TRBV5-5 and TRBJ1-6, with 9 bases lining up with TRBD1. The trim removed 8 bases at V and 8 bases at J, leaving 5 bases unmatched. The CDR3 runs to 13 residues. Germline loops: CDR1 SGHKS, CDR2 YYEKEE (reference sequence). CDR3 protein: CARTGTGYSPLHF. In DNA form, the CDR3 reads TGTGCCAGAACCGGGACAGGGTATTCACCCCTCCACTTT.

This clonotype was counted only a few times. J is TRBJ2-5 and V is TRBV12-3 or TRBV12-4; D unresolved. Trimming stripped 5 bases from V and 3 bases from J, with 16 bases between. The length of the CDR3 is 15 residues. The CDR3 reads CASSPPMTRKETQYF. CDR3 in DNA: TGTGCCAGCAGTCCCCCGATGACTCGGAAAGAGACCCAGTACTTC.

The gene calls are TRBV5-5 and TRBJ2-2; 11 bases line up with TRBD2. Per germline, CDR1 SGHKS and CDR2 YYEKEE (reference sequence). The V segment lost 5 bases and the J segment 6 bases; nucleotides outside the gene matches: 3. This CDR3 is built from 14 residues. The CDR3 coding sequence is TGTGCCAGCAGTAGCGGGGGGGCCCCCGGGGAGCTGTTTTTT. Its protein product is CASSSGGAPGELFF.

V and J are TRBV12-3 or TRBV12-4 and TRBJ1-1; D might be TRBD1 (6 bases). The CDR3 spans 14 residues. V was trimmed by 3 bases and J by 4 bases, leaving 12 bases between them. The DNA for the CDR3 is TGTGCCAGCAGTTTTTCAGGGGTGGGCACTGAAGCTTTCTTT. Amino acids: CASSFSGVGTEAFF.

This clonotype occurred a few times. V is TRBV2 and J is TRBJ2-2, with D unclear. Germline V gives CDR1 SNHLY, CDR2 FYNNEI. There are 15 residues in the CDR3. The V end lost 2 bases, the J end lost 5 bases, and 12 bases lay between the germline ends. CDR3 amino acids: CASSEWVPTTGELFF. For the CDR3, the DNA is TGTGCCAGCAGTGAATGGGTCCCGACGACCGGGGAGCTGTTTTTT. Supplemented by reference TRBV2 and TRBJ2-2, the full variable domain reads EPEVTQTPSHQVTQMGQEVILRCVPISNHLYFYWYRQILGQKVEFLVSFYNNEISEKSEIFDDQFSVERPDGSNFTLKIRSTKLEDSAMYFCASSEWVPTTGELFFGEGSRLTVL.

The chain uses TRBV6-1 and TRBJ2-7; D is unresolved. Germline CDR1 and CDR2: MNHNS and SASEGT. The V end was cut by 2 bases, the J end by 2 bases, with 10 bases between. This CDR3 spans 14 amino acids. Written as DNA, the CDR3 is TGTGCCAGCAGTGAACTAGGAGCAACCTACGAGCAGTACTTC. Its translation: CASSELGATYEQYF.

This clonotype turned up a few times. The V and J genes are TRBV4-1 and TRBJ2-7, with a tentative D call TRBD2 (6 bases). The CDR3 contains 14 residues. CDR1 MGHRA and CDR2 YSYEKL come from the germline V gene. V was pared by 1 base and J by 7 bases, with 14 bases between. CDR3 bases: TGCGCCAGCAGCCAAGGGAGGGACTTTAGGGAGCAGTACTTC. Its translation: CASSQGRDFREQYF.

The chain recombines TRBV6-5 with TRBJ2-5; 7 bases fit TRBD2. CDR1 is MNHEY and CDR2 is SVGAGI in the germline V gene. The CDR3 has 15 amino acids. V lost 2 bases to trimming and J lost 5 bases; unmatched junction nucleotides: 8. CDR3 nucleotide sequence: TGTGCCAGCAGTTACGGCGGGAGTGTTGGGGAGACCCAGTACTTC. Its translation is CASSYGGSVGETQYF.

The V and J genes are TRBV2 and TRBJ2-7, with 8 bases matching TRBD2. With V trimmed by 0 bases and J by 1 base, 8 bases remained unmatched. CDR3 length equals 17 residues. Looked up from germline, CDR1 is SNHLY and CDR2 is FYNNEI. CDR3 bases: TGTGCCAGCAGTGAAGCACTCCTCGCTAGCGGGTCCTACGAGCAGTACTTC. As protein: CASSEALLASGSYEQYF.

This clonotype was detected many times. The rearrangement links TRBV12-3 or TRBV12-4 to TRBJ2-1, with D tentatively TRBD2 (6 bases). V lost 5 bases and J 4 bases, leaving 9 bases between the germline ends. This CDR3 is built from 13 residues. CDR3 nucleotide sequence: TGTGCCAGCAGTGGGGACTCGTACAATGAGCAGTTCTTC. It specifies CASSGDSYNEQFF.

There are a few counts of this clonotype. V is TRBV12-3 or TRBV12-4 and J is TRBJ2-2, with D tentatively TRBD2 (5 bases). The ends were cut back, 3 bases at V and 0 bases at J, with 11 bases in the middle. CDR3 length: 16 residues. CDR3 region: CASSFSGYANTGELFF. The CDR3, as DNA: TGTGCCAGCAGTTTCAGCGGCTACGCGAACACCGGGGAGCTGTTTTTT.

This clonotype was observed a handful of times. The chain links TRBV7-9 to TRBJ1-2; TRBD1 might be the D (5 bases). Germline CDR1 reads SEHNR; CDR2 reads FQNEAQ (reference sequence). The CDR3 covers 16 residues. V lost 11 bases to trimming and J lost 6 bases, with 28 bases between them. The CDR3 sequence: CALPEGPTLALDGYTF. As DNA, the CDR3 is TGTGCCTTGCCGGAGGGGCCAACTCTGGCACTCGATGGCTACACCTTC.

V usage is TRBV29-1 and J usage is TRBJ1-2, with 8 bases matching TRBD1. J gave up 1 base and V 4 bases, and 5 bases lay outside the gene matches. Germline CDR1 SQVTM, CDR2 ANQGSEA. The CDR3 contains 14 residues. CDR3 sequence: CSVVGQADNYGYTF. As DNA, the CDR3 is TGCAGCGTTGTGGGACAGGCGGATAACTATGGCTACACCTTC.